Following are 7 T cell receptor beta chains from one sample sequenced in a study of CD8+ T cells in alopecia areata. The treatment: oral pan-JAK inhibitor, 5-10 mg twice daily. RNA was isolated and reverse transcribed to cDNA, the sequencing template. Clones were read by immunoSEQ multiplex PCR, and TCRdb kept only the in-frame ones, dropping some. The table includes under 150,000 clones, 82% detected once. Sequencing was performed on CD8+ T cells sorted from blood, taken at week 4, from a patient treated with tofacitinib. The receptor set was obtained from a human donor with alopecia areata.

The rearrangement uses TRBV27 and TRBJ1-5; 7 positions match TRBD1. The CDR3 is made up of 14 amino acids. Trimming cost V 5 bases and J 3 bases; bases outside gene matches: 4. The germline V gene encodes CDR1 MNHEY and CDR2 SMNVEV (reference sequence). CDR3 DNA sequence: TGTGCCAGCAGTAGGACAGGTTCCAATCAGCCCCAGCATTTT. It codes for CASSRTGSNQPQHF.

The J gene is TRBJ1-6, the V gene TRBV7-9; TRBD1 matches at 7 bases. This CDR3 contains 14 residues. Unmatched junction bases numbered 4, after V lost 4 bases and J lost 7 bases. The germline CDR1 and CDR2 sequences are SEHNR and FQNEAQ (reference sequence). CDR3 in DNA: TGTGCCAGCAGCTCGGGACAGCTGAATTCACCCCTCCACTTT. Translating it yields CASSSGQLNSPLHF.

V usage is TRBV7-9 and J usage is TRBJ2-7; perhaps TRBD1 as D (6 bases). The V end was cut by 1 base, the J end by 4 bases, with 23 bases between. Germline V gene lookup returns CDR1 SEHNR and CDR2 FQNEAQ (reference sequence). The CDR3 runs to 18 residues. The CDR3 DNA sequence: TGTGCCAGCAGCTTAGTCCGAAACGCAGGGGATTTTTCTTACGAGCAGTACTTC. Its translation: CASSLVRNAGDFSYEQYF.

The chain employs TRBV1 and TRBJ1-3. TRBV1 is termed a pseudogene. This CDR3 comprises 16 residues. In nucleotides, the CDR3 is TGCACCAGCAGCGTTCAGCGGGCAGGGCTCGGAAACACCATATATTTT. It encodes CTSSVQRAGLGNTIYF.

The chain employs TRBV29-1 and TRBJ2-7; TRBD2 aligns across 9 bases. In germline, CDR1 is SQVTM, CDR2 ANQGSEA. V dropped 5 bases and J dropped 1; count of bases not matched to a gene: 3. The CDR3 is made up of 13 amino acids. CDR3 in DNA: TGCAGCGTTTCACTAGCGGGTTCCTACGAGCAGTACTTC. This sequence encodes CSVSLAGSYEQYF.

V and J are TRBV6-6 and TRBJ2-1; 7 nucleotides match TRBD1. Germline CDR1 MNHNY, CDR2 SVGAGI (reference sequence). There are 15 residues in the CDR3. The trim removed 11 bases at V and 2 bases at J, leaving 12 bases unmatched. The CDR3 reads CAAHTGQNPYNEQFF. The DNA for the CDR3 is TGTGCCGCTCATACGGGACAGAATCCCTACAATGAGCAGTTCTTC.

The chain has TRBV6-5 and TRBJ1-1; weak D call: TRBD1 (5 bases). This CDR3 comprises 16 residues. From germline, CDR1 is MNHEY and CDR2 SVGAGI. The ends were cut back, 0 bases at V and 0 bases at J, with 11 bases in the middle. CDR3 residues: CASSYSEQDLNTEAFF. CDR3 bases: TGTGCCAGCAGTTACTCAGAACAGGACCTGAACACTGAAGCTTTCTTT.